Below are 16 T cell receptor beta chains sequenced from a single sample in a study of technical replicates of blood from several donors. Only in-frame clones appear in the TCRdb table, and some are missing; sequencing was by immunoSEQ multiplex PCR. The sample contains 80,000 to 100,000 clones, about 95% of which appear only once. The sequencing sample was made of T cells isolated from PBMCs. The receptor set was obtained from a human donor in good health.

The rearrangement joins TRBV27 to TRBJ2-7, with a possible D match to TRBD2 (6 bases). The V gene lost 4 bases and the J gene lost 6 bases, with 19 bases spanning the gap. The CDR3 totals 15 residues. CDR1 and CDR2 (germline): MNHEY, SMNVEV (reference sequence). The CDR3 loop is CASSWARGARSEQYF. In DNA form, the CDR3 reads TGTGCCAGCAGTTGGGCTCGCGGGGCTCGCTCCGAGCAGTACTTC.

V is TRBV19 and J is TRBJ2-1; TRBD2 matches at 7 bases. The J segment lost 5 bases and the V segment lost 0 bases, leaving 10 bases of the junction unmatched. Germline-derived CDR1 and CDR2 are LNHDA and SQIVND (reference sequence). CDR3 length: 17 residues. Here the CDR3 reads CASSIDQDKRDHNEQFF. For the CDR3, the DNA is TGTGCCAGTAGTATAGATCAGGATAAGCGGGACCACAATGAGCAGTTCTTC.

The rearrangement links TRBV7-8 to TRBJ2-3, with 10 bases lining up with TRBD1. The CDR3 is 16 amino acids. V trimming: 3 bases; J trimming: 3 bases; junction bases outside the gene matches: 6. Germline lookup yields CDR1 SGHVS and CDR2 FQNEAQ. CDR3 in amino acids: CASSLGPGQGTDTQYF. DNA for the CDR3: TGTGCCAGCAGCTTGGGACCGGGACAGGGGACAGATACGCAGTATTTT.

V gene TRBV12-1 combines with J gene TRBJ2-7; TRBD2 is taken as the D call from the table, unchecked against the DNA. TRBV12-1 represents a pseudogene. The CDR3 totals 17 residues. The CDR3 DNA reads TGTGCCAGCAGCCGTCCGGGACTAGCGGATGTTACCTACGAGCAGTACTTC. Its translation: CASSRPGLADVTYEQYF.

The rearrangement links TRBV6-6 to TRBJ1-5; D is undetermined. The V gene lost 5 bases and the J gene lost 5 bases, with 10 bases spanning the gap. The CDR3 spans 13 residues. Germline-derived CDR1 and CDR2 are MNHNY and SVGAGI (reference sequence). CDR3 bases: TGTGCCAGCAGTCCCAGGCGGGATCAGCCCCAGCATTTT. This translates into CASSPRRDQPQHF.

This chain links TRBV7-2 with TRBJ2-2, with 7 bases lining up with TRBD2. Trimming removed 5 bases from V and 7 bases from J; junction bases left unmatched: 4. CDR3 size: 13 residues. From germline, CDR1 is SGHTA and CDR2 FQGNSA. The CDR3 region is CASSRGTIGELFF. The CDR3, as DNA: TGTGCCAGCAGCCGCGGGACTATCGGGGAGCTGTTTTTT.

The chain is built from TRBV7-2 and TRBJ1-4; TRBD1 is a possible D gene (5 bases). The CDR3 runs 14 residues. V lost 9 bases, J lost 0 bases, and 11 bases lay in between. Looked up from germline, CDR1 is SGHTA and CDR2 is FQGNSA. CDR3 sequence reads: CASKGQATNEKLFF. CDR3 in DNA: TGTGCCAGTAAGGGGCAGGCAACTAATGAAAAACTGTTTTTT.

The CDR3 sequence is CASSPGASYEQYF. The CDR3 bases are TGTGCCAGCTCACCAGGGGCCTCCTACGAGCAGTACTTC. The gene calls are TRBV18 and TRBJ2-7, with a weak D call TRBD1 (5 bases). The CDR3 has 13 residues. V was trimmed by 2 bases and J by 0 bases, leaving 5 bases between them. Germline CDR1 and CDR2: KGHSH and LQKENI. Supplemented by reference TRBV18 and TRBJ2-7, the full variable domain reads NAGVMQNPRHLVRRRGQEARLRCSPMKGHSHVYWYRQLPEEGLKFMVYLQKENIIDESGMPKERFSAEFPKEGPSILRIQQVVRGDSAAYFCASSPGASYEQYFGPGTRLTVT.

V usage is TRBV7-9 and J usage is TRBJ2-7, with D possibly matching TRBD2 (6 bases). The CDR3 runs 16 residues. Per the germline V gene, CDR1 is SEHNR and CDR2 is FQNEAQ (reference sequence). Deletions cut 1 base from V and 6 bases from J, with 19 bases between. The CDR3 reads CASSLVGAGPNGEQYF. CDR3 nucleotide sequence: TGTGCCAGCAGCTTAGTCGGCGCGGGACCTAATGGCGAGCAGTACTTC.

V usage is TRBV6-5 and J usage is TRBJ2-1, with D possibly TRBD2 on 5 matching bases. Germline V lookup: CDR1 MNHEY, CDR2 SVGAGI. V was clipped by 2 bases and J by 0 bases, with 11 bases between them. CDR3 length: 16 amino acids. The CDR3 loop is CASSYSAGSSYNEQFF. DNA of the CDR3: TGTGCCAGCAGTTACAGCGCGGGTTCCTCCTACAATGAGCAGTTCTTC.

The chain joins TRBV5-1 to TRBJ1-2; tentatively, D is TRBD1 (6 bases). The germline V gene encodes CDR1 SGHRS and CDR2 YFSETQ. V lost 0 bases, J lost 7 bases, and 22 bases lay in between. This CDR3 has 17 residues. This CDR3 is CASSLGFGQYREAGYTF. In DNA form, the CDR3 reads TGCGCCAGCAGCTTGGGATTTGGACAGTACAGGGAAGCTGGCTACACCTTC.

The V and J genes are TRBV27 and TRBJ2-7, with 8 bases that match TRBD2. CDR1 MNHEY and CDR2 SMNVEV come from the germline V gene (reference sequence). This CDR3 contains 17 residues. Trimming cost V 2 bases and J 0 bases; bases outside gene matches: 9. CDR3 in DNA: TGTGCCAGCAGTTTAGTTGGTAGCGGGATAAGCTCCTACGAGCAGTACTTC. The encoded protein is CASSLVGSGISSYEQYF.

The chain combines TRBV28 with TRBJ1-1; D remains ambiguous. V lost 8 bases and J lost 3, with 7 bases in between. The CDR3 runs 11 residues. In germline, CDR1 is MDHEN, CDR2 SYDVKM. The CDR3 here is CASGDYTEAFF. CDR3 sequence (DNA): TGTGCCAGCGGAGATTACACTGAAGCTTTCTTT.

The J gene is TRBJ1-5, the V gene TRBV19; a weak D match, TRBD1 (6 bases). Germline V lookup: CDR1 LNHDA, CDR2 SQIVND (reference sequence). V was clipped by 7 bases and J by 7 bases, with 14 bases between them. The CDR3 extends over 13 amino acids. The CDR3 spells CASTIQGLQPQHF. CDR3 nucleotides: TGTGCCAGTACCATCCAGGGGCTACAGCCCCAGCATTTT.

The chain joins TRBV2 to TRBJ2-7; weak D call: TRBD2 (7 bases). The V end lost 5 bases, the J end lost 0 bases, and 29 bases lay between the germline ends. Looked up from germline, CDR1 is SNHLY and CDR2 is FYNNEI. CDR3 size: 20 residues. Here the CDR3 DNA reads TGTGCCAGCAGTACCCCTGGAGGGGGGGAGAGAGCATCCCTCTCCTACGAGCAGTACTTC. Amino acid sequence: CASSTPGGGERASLSYEQYF. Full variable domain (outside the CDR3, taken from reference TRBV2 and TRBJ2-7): EPEVTQTPSHQVTQMGQEVILRCVPISNHLYFYWYRQILGQKVEFLVSFYNNEISEKSEIFDDQFSVERPDGSNFTLKIRSTKLEDSAMYFCASSTPGGGERASLSYEQYFGPGTRLTVT.

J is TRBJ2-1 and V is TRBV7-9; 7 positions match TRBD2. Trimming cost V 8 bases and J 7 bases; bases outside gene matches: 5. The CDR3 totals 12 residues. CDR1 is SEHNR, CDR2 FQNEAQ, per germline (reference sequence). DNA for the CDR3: TGTGCCAGCGCTCTGGGGGGGAATGAGCAGTTCTTC. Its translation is CASALGGNEQFF.